One sample yielded the 30 T cell receptor beta chains listed below, sequenced in a study of OX40 agonist ivuxolimab in advanced cancers. This table comes from immunoSEQ multiplex PCR, and its TCRdb copy is limited to in-frame clones, with some not included. The sample consists of almost 85,000 clones, nearly 90% of them appearing once. Material: CD4+ or CD8+ T cells sorted from blood, obtained in a trial of the OX40 agonist ivuxolimab. These receptors were collected from an adult with an advanced solid tumor such as melanoma, head and neck, liver or kidney cancer.

The J gene is TRBJ1-1, the V gene TRBV11-2; D is uncertain. Germline V lookup: CDR1 SGHAT, CDR2 FQNNGV. The CDR3 covers 14 residues. V shed 0 bases and J shed 5 bases, with 10 bases lying between them. The CDR3 DNA is TGTGCCAGCAGCTTAGATCAGGTACGGACTGAAGCTTTCTTT. Its protein product is CASSLDQVRTEAFF.

The chain has TRBV10-3 and TRBJ1-3; no definite D call. From germline, CDR1 is ENHRY and CDR2 SYGVKD. The CDR3 runs to 15 residues. Trimming took off 3 bases at V and 3 bases at J, with 12 bases between the two ends. CDR3 DNA: TGTGCCATCAGTGATGCCTCTAAGTTTGGAAACACCATATATTTT. This translates into CAISDASKFGNTIYF.

The chain is built from TRBV9 and TRBJ1-4; 7 nucleotides agree with TRBD1. V lost 4 bases and J lost 5; bases outside the gene matches: 14. The CDR3 spans 17 residues. Germline CDR1 reads SGDLS; CDR2 reads YYNGEE. Written as DNA, the CDR3 is TGTGCCAGCAGCCGTCAGACAGGGCCGGGGGAGAATGAAAAACTGTTTTTT. Protein sequence: CASSRQTGPGENEKLFF.

The chain uses TRBV10-3 and TRBJ2-7, with D possibly matching TRBD1 (5 bases). The CDR3 runs to 12 residues. V lost 4 bases and J lost 5, with 9 bases in between. Germline CDR1 is ENHRY and CDR2 is SYGVKD. The CDR3 DNA is TGTGCCATCAGTGTAAGGGGCGACGAGCAGTACTTC. Protein sequence: CAISVRGDEQYF.

The count of this clone is one. This chain links TRBV28 with TRBJ2-7, with 9 nucleotides matching TRBD1. CDR1 and CDR2 (germline): MDHEN, SYDVKM. This CDR3 spans 13 amino acids. V shed 4 bases and J 6 bases; nucleotides not matched to a gene: 4. CDR3 bases: TGTGCCAGCAGTTGGACAGGGGCAATCGAGCAGTACGTC. It translates to CASSWTGAIEQYV.

Note on this clone: At one of its ends the junction is not consistent with the germline gene, which may arise from a read error. This chain joins TRBV9 and TRBJ2-2; no firm D call. This CDR3 has 14 residues. The V gene's germline CDR1 is SGDLS and CDR2 YYNGEE. The chain's CDR3 is CASRVGLNTGELFF. CDR3 bases: TGTGCCAGCAGAGTAGGTCTGAACACCGGGGAGCTGTTTTTT.

V is TRBV7-3 and J is TRBJ2-6, with a possible D match to TRBD1 (5 bases). The V and J ends lost 2 bases and 0 bases respectively, with 11 bases between them. In germline, CDR1 is SGHTA, CDR2 FQGTGA. This CDR3 spans 17 amino acids. The CDR3 DNA reads TGTGCCAGCAGCTTAGTAGGACAACCCTCTGGGGCCAACGTCCTGACTTTC. Translation: CASSLVGQPSGANVLTF.

The count of this clone is one. V and J are TRBV7-9 and TRBJ1-6; D not resolved. The CDR3 is 14 amino acids. Germline assignment: CDR1 SEHNR and CDR2 FQNEAQ (reference sequence). V lost 2 bases and J 7 bases, leaving 9 bases between the germline ends. CDR3 region: CASSLMHRNSPLHF. The CDR3 DNA reads TGTGCCAGCAGCTTAATGCACCGAAATTCACCCCTCCACTTT.

The V call is TRBV11-3, the J call TRBJ2-2, with D possibly matching TRBD1 (6 bases). The CDR3 is made up of 14 amino acids. CDR1 and CDR2 (germline): SGHNT, YENEEA. V lost 5 bases to trimming and J lost 3 bases, with 10 bases between them. CDR3 amino acids: CASSPGEDTGELFF. The CDR3, as DNA: TGTGCCAGCAGCCCAGGGGAAGACACCGGGGAGCTGTTTTTT.

The chain is built from TRBV5-4 and TRBJ1-3, with a weak D call TRBD1 (6 bases). The CDR3 is 16 amino acids. Germline assignment: CDR1 SGHNT and CDR2 YYREEE (reference sequence). V lost 4 bases and J 4 bases, leaving 18 bases between the germline ends. The CDR3 reads CASSAQGGFSGNTIYF. The DNA of the CDR3 is TGTGCCAGCAGCGCCCAAGGGGGGTTTTCCGGAAACACCATATATTTT. Together with reference TRBV5-4 and TRBJ1-3, the CDR3 gives the full variable domain: ETGVTQSPTHLIKTRGQQVTLRCSSQSGHNTVSWYQQALGQGPQFIFQYYREEENGRGNFPPRFSGLQFPNYSSELNVNALELDDSALYLCASSAQGGFSGNTIYFGEGSWLTVV.

The chain links TRBV2 to TRBJ2-2, with TRBD2 matching over 7 bases. Looked up from germline, CDR1 is SNHLY and CDR2 is FYNNEI. The CDR3 loop spans 14 amino acids. V gave up 8 bases and J gave up 4 bases; unmatched junction bases: 7. The chain's CDR3 is CASLFAGVTGELFF. In DNA, the CDR3 is TGTGCCAGCTTGTTCGCGGGGGTCACCGGGGAGCTGTTTTTT.

The genes are TRBV28 and TRBJ1-2; no clear D. CDR3 length: 11 amino acids. The V and J ends lost 6 bases and 7 bases respectively, with 9 bases between them. CDR1 and CDR2 from the germline V gene are MDHEN and SYDVKM. CDR3 DNA sequence: TGTGCCAGCAGCCCCCGAGCTGGCTACACCTTC. Residues: CASSPRAGYTF.

The chain combines TRBV18 with TRBJ1-1; TRBD1 agrees at 8 bases. V shed 3 bases, J shed 10 bases, and the junction held 7 bases outside the gene matches. The CDR3 consists of 13 residues. Germline CDR1 and CDR2: KGHSH and LQKENI. CDR3 residues: CASSPLQGALAFF. The CDR3 DNA follows: TGTGCCAGCTCACCTCTGCAGGGGGCGTTAGCTTTCTTT.

This chain joins TRBV5-1 and TRBJ2-3; 7 bases align to TRBD2. Looked up from germline, CDR1 is SGHRS and CDR2 is YFSETQ. After removal of 3 bases from V and 0 bases from J, the junction contained 4 bases not matched to a gene. CDR3 size: 15 residues. The CDR3 loop reads CASSSGTTSTDTQYF. The CDR3 nucleotides read TGCGCCAGCAGCTCCGGGACTACTAGCACAGATACGCAGTATTTT.

V and J are TRBV5-8 and TRBJ2-3; D gene uncertain. Per germline, CDR1 SGHTS and CDR2 YDEGEE. This CDR3 region has 11 residues. V dropped 9 bases and J dropped 3 bases, with 8 bases sitting between them. The CDR3 coding sequence is TGTGCCACCGGAAGAACAGATACGCAGTATTTT. As protein: CATGRTDTQYF.

The chain couples TRBV2 to TRBJ2-5; 7 nucleotides match TRBD2. The junction had 11 bases not matched to a gene; V was cut back by 7 bases and J by 3 bases. The CDR3 is 15 residues long. The germline gives CDR1 SNHLY, CDR2 FYNNEI. This CDR3 reads CASKYRMGGEETQYF. CDR3 in DNA: TGTGCCAGCAAATATAGGATGGGAGGGGAAGAGACCCAGTACTTC.

V and J are TRBV10-3 and TRBJ1-1, with D possibly TRBD1 on 5 matching bases. Trimming pared 6 bases from V and 0 bases from J, leaving 8 bases between. The CDR3 length is 13 residues. In germline, CDR1 is ENHRY, CDR2 SYGVKD. The CDR3 DNA reads TGTGCCATCAGAATGACAGTGAACACTGAAGCTTTCTTT. Protein: CAIRMTVNTEAFF.

The V call is TRBV9, the J call TRBJ1-4; no clear D gene. V lost 4 bases and J 7 bases, leaving 20 bases between the germline ends. Germline values: CDR1 SGDLS, CDR2 YYNGEE. CDR3 size: 16 residues. The CDR3 protein is CASSSRPPGEGEKLFF. CDR3 bases: TGTGCCAGCAGCTCTAGACCCCCCGGGGAGGGTGAAAAACTGTTTTTT.

In the case of this clone: At one of its ends the junction is not consistent with the germline gene, which may arise from a read error. The rearrangement links TRBV7-7 to TRBJ1-1; a weak D match, TRBD1 (5 bases). The CDR3 has 20 amino acids. Germline assignment: CDR1 SSHAT and CDR2 FNYEAQ (reference sequence). In DNA form, the CDR3 reads TGTGCTAGCAGCTTTTCTCGTTTTGGGTACTCTAAGGAGGGGTACACTGAAGCTTTCTTT. This encodes CASSFSRFGYSKEGYTEAFF.

In DNA form, the CDR3 reads TGCGCCAGCAGCCGGAACTCCTACGAGCAGTACTTC. It translates to CASSRNSYEQYF. The rearrangement joins TRBV4-1 to TRBJ2-7; D unresolved. V was cut by 4 bases and J by 0 bases, with 4 bases left in between. The CDR3 loop spans 12 amino acids. CDR1 and CDR2 from the germline V gene are MGHRA and YSYEKL.

The rearrangement joins TRBV5-1 to TRBJ1-4; D might be TRBD1 (5 bases). This CDR3 is built from 14 residues. CDR1 is SGHRS and CDR2 is YFSETQ in the germline V gene. Trimming left V 2 bases short and J 4 bases short, with 9 bases between. Here the CDR3 reads CASSFQGNNEKLFF. The CDR3 DNA reads as TGCGCCAGCAGCTTCCAGGGTAATAATGAAAAACTGTTTTTT.

The chain joins TRBV5-1 to TRBJ2-2; 10 bases match TRBD1. The germline CDR1 and CDR2 sequences are SGHRS and YFSETQ. The CDR3 runs 16 residues. V was clipped by 7 bases and J by 6 bases; unmatched bases: 12. The CDR3 DNA reads TGCGCCAGCGGGCTGACGACAGGGGGCGCCCCCGGGGAGCTGTTTTTT. It yields the protein CASGLTTGGAPGELFF.

The CDR3 reads CSVVGSSNTEAFF. CDR3 nucleotide sequence: TGCAGCGTTGTGGGCAGTTCGAACACTGAAGCTTTCTTT. The chain links TRBV29-1 to TRBJ1-1; no definite D call. Germline assignment: CDR1 SQVTM and CDR2 ANQGSEA. Trimming shortened V by 4 bases and J by 1 base, and 10 bases separated the two germline ends. The CDR3 totals 13 residues.

The CDR3 loop reads CASRGGRLLGANVLTF. Written as DNA, the CDR3 is TGTGCCAGTAGAGGCGGGAGGTTGCTCGGGGCCAACGTCCTGACTTTC. The V gene is TRBV19, the J gene TRBJ2-6, with TRBD2 matching 8 bases. The trim removed 6 bases at V and 4 bases at J, leaving 8 bases unmatched. CDR1 LNHDA and CDR2 SQIVND come from the germline V gene (reference sequence). The CDR3 loop spans 16 amino acids.

The rearrangement joins TRBV29-1 to TRBJ2-3; either TRBD1 or TRBD2 may fit D (5 bases each). CDR3 length: 13 amino acids. Germline CDR1 is SQVTM and CDR2 is ANQGSEA. V lost 5 bases and J lost 4, with 13 bases in between. CDR3 bases: TGCAGCGTTTCCGGGACGATCTCAGATACGCAGTATTTT. Translated: CSVSGTISDTQYF.

This chain connects TRBV4-3 to TRBJ2-3; 11 bases match TRBD1. With 4 bases clipped from V and 0 bases from J, the junction kept 15 bases outside the gene matches. The CDR3 has 20 amino acids. CDR1 LGHNA and CDR2 YSLEER come from the germline V gene. CDR3 nucleotides: TGCGCCAGCAGCCGCAGTTCCGGGACAGGGGGGCATATTAGCACAGATACGCAGTATTTT. This codes for CASSRSSGTGGHISTDTQYF.

The rearrangement uses TRBV18 and TRBJ1-2; D call uncertain. V lost 3 bases and J lost 7, with 12 bases in between. This CDR3 is built from 13 residues. CDR1 is KGHSH and CDR2 is LQKENI in the germline V gene. The CDR3: CASSPALAGGYTF. The CDR3 region has the DNA TGTGCCAGCTCACCGGCCCTGGCGGGTGGCTACACCTTC.

This rearrangement joins TRBV10-3 to TRBJ1-1; TRBD1 aligns across 8 bases. Trimming at V came to 8 bases and at J to 4 bases, leaving 6 bases not matched to a gene. CDR1 and CDR2 (germline): ENHRY, SYGVKD. CDR3 length equals 13 residues. The CDR3 nucleotides read TGTGCCATCCGAAGCGACAGGGGCACTGAAGCTTTCTTT. Its translation is CAIRSDRGTEAFF.

This clone was detected a few times. This chain connects TRBV11-1 to TRBJ1-1, with D maybe TRBD1 (6 bases). CDR3 length: 14 amino acids. Germline V gives CDR1 SGHAT, CDR2 FQDESV (reference sequence). The V end was cut by 5 bases, the J end by 0 bases, with 10 bases between. The CDR3 nucleotides are TGTGCCAGCAGCAGGGACATGATGAACACTGAAGCTTTCTTT. This sequence encodes CASSRDMMNTEAFF. The full variable domain, with the rest looked up from reference TRBV11-1 and TRBJ1-1, is EAEVAQSPRYKITEKSQAVAFWCDPISGHATLYWYRQILGQGPELLVQFQDESVVDDSQLPKDRFSAERLKGVDSTLKIQPAELGDSAMYLCASSRDMMNTEAFFGQGTRLTVV.

V usage is TRBV6-5 and J usage is TRBJ1-2; 7 bases fit TRBD1. After removal of 6 bases from V and 5 bases from J, the junction contained 3 bases not matched to a gene. Germline assignment: CDR1 MNHEY and CDR2 SVGAGI. The CDR3 sequence is 12 residues long. CDR3 DNA: TGTGCCAGCAGATTACAGGGGTATGGCTACACCTTC. Protein sequence: CASRLQGYGYTF.